This T cell receptor beta chain emerged from a study of shared clonotypes between healthy human individuals. Study-wide context: The study used three CD4 naive, three CD4 memory, two CD8 naive and one CD8 memory plate per donor. Broader study findings: The four-donor shared clonotypes exceeded non-shared clonotypes in generation probability, with non-shared ones scoring lower.

Comments on this clone: Its target is unknown.

The CDR3 sequence is 16 residues long. Trimming removed 5 bases from V and 2 bases from J; junction bases left unmatched: 8. Germline loops: CDR1 ENHRY, CDR2 SYGVKD. Deep was the level used in running the assay. Every subset's genomic DNA went evenly onto several immunoSEQ plates. Data came from immunoSEQ multiplex PCR; TCRdb stores just in-frame clones and leaves some out. The sample includes some 2.4 million clones, 80% to 95% of them seen just once. The clonotype comes from a man between 18 and 29 years old in good health. Some clones in this sample may be carry-over from other donors' samples. The chain recombines TRBV10-3 with TRBJ2-5, with 10 positions matching TRBD2. Sequences were obtained from naive CD4+ T cells from PBMCs. Specified subset: CD45RA+ positively selected. Here the CDR3 reads CAISTLLAGLQETQYF. CDR3 nucleotides: TGTGCCATCAGTACACTACTAGCGGGATTGCAAGAGACCCAGTACTTC.